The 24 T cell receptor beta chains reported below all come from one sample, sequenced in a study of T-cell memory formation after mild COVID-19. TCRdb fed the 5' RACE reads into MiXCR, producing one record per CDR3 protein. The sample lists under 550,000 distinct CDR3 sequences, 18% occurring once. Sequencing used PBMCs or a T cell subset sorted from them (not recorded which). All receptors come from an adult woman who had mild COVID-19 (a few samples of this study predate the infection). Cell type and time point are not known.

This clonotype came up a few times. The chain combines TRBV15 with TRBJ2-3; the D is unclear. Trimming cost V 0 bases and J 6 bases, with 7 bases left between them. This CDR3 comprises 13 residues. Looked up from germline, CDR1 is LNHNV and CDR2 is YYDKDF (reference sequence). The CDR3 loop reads CATSRDVLDTQYF. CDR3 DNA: TGTGCCACCAGCAGAGATGTACTGGATACGCAGTATTTT.

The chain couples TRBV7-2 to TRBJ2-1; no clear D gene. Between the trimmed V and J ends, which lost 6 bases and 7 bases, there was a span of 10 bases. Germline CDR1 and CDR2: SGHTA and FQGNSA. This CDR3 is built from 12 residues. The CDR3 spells CASSLRPNEQFF. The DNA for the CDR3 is TGTGCCAGCAGTCTTCGCCCGAATGAGCAGTTCTTC.

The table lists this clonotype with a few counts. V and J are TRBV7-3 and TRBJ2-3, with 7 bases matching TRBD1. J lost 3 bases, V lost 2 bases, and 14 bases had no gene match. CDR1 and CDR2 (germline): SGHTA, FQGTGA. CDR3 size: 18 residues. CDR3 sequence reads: CASSLPGSRGLETDTQYF. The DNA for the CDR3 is TGTGCCAGCAGCTTACCGGGCTCGAGGGGGCTCGAAACAGATACGCAGTATTTT.

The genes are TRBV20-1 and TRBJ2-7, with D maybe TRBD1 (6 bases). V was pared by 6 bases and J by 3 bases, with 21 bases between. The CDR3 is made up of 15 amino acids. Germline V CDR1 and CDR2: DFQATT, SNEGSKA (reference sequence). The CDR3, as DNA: TGCAGTGCCGAAACAGTAAGACAGGCCCTCTACGAGCAGTACTTC. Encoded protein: CSAETVRQALYEQYF.

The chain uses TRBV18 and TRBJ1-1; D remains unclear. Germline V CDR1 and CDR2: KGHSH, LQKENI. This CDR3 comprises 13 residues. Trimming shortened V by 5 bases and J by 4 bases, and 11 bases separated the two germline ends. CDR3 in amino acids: CASSITQSTEAFF. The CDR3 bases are TGTGCCAGCTCAATTACGCAGAGCACTGAAGCTTTCTTT.

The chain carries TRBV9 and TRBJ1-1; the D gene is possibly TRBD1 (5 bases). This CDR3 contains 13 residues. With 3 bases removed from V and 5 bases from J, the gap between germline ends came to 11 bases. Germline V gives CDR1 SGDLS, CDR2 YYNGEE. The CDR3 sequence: CASSAGIGTEAFF. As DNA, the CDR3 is TGTGCCAGCAGCGCAGGGATTGGGACTGAAGCTTTCTTT.

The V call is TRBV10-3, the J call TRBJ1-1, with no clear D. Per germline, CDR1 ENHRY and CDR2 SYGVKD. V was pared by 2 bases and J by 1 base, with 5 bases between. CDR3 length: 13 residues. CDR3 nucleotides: TGTGCCATCAGTGAGGGGTCGAACACTGAAGCTTTCTTT. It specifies CAISEGSNTEAFF.

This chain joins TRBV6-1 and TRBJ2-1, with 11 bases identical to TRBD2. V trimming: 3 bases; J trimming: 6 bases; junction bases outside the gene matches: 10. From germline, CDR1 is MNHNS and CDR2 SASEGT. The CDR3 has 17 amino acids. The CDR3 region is CASSEASGGRSGNEQFF. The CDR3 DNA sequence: TGTGCCAGCAGTGAGGCTAGCGGGGGGCGTAGTGGCAATGAGCAGTTCTTC.

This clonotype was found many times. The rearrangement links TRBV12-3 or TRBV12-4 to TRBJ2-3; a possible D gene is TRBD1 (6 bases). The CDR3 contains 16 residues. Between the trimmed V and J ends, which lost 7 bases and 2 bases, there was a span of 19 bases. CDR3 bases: TGTGCCAGCAACCGCCAGAGGAACAGGGTCACAGATACGCAGTATTTT. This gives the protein CASNRQRNRVTDTQYF.

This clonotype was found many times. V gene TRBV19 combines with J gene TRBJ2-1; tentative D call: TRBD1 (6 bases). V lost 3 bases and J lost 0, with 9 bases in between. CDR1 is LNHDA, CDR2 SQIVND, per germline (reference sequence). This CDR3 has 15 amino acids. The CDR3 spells CASSIGQSSYNEQFF. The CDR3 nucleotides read TGTGCCAGTAGTATCGGACAGAGCTCCTACAATGAGCAGTTCTTC.

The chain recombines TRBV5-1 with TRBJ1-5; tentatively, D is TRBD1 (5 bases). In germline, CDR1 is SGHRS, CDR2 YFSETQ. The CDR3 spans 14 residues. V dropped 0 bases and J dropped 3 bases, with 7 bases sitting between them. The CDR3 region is CASSLGDLNQPQHF. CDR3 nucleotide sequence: TGCGCCAGCAGCTTGGGGGACCTCAATCAGCCCCAGCATTTT. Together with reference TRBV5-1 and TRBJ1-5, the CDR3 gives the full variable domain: KAGVTQTPRYLIKTRGQQVTLSCSPISGHRSVSWYQQTPGQGLQFLFEYFSETQRNKGNFPGRFSGRQFSNSRSEMNVSTLELGDSALYLCASSLGDLNQPQHFGDGTRLSIL.

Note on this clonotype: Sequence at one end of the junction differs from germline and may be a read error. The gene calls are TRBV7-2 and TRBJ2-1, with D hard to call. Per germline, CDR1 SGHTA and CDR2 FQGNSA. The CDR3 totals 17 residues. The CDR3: CDSSLASTLSSYNEQFF. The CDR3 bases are TGTGACAGCAGCTTAGCCTCGACTCTAAGCTCCTACAATGAGCAGTTCTTC.

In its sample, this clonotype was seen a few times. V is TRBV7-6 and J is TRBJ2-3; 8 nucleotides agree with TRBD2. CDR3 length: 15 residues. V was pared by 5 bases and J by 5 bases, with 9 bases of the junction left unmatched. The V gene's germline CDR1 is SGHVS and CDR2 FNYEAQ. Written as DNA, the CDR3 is TGTGCCAGCAGCCAAGAAGCGGGGGTGAGAGATACGCAGTATTTT. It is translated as CASSQEAGVRDTQYF.

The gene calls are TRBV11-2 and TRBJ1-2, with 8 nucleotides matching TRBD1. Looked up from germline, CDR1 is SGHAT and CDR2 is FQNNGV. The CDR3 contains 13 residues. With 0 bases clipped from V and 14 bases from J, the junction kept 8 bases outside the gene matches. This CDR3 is CASSLDLRTGWTF. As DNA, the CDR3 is TGTGCCAGCAGCTTAGATCTACGGACAGGGTGGACCTTC.

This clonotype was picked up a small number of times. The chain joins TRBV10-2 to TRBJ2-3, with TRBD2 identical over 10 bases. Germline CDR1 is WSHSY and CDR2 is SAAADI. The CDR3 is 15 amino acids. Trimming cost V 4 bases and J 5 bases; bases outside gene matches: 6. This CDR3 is CASSVLAGVGDTQYF. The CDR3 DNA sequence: TGCGCCAGCAGTGTGCTAGCGGGAGTGGGAGATACGCAGTATTTT.

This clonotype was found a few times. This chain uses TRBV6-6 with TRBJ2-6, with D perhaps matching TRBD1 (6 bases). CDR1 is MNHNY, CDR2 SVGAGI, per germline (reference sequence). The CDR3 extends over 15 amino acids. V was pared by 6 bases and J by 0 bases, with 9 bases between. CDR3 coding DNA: TGTGCCAGCAGGCGACAGGACTCTGGGGCCAACGTCCTGACTTTC. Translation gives CASRRQDSGANVLTF.

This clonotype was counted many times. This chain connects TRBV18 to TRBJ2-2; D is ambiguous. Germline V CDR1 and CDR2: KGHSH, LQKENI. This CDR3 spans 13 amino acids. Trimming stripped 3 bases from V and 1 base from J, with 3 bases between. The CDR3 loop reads CASSPQNTGELFF. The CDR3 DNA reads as TGTGCCAGCTCACCTCAGAACACCGGGGAGCTGTTTTTT.

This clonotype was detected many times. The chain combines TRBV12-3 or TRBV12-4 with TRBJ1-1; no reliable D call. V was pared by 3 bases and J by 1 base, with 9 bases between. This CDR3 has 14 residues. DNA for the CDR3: TGTGCCAGCAGTTTGCAATTGGGGAACACTGAAGCTTTCTTT. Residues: CASSLQLGNTEAFF.

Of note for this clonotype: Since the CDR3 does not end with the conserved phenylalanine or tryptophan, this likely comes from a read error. CDR3 protein: CASSSETSAPYEQYL. DNA of the CDR3: TGTGCCAGCAGTTCCGAAACTAGCGCCCCCTACGAGCAGTACTTA. The chain couples TRBV6-2 or TRBV6-3 to TRBJ2-7; 7 bases align to TRBD2. The germline gives CDR1 MNHEY, CDR2 SVGEGT. This CDR3 region has 15 residues. After removal of 4 bases from V and 2 bases from J, the junction contained 8 bases not matched to a gene.

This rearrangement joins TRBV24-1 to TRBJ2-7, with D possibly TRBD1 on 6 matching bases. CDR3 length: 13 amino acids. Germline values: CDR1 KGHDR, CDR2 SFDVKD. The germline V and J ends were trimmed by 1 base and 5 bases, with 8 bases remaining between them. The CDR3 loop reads CATSDLQGNEQYF. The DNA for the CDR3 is TGTGCCACCAGTGATTTACAGGGTAACGAGCAGTACTTC.

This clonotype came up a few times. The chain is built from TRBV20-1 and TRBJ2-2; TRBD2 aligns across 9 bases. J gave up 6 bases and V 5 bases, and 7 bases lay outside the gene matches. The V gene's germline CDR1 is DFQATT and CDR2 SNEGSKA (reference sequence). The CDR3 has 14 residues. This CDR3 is CSAYSGGRSGELFF. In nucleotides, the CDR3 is TGCAGTGCTTACAGCGGGGGGAGATCCGGGGAGCTGTTTTTT.

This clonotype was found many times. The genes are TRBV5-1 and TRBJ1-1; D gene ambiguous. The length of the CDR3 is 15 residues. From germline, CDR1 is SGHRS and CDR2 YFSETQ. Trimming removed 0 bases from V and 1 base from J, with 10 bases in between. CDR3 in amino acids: CASSLEAAGNTEAFF. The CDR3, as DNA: TGCGCCAGCAGCTTGGAGGCAGCGGGGAACACTGAAGCTTTCTTT.

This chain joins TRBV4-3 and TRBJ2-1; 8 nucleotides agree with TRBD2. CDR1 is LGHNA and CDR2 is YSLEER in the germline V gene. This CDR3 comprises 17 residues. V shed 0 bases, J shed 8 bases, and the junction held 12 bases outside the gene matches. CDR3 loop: CASSQDLSRIAGYEQFF. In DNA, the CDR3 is TGCGCCAGCAGCCAAGACTTATCCCGGATAGCGGGATATGAGCAGTTCTTC.

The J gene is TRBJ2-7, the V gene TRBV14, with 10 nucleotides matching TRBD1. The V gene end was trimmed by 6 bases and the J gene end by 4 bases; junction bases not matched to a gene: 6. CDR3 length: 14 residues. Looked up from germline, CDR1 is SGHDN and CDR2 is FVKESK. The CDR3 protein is CASSRDRGRYEQYF. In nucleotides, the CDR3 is TGTGCCAGCAGTCGGGACAGGGGTCGGTACGAGCAGTACTTC.